The entry that follows covers one T cell receptor (beta chain) sequence. No antigen is known for it. The entry originates in a study of blood T cells in healthy people across ages. Study-level results: A greater number of naive CD4+ cells and higher diversity distinguished long-lived donors from aged donors. TCR beta diversity, measured per million T cells, fell in a roughly linear way with age.

PCR was performed a second time for roughly 7 to 12 cycles using a sample-barcoded 5' primer and a J-beta primer mix. TCRdb analysed the 5' RACE reads with MiXCR anew, one entry per CDR3 protein. The repertoire holds under 750,000 distinct CDR3 sequences, with about 45% as singletons. CDR3 length: 16 amino acids. V gave up 4 bases and J gave up 7 bases; unmatched junction bases: 15. Germline CDR1 and CDR2: SGHTA and FQGNSA. The sample comprised blood. This TCR was recovered from an elderly man in good health. J is TRBJ2-7 and V is TRBV7-2; 8 bases match TRBD2. The CDR3 sequence is CASSSRSTSVTLEQYF. CDR3 bases: TGTGCCAGCAGCTCCCGCTCGACTAGCGTAACGTTGGAGCAGTACTTC.